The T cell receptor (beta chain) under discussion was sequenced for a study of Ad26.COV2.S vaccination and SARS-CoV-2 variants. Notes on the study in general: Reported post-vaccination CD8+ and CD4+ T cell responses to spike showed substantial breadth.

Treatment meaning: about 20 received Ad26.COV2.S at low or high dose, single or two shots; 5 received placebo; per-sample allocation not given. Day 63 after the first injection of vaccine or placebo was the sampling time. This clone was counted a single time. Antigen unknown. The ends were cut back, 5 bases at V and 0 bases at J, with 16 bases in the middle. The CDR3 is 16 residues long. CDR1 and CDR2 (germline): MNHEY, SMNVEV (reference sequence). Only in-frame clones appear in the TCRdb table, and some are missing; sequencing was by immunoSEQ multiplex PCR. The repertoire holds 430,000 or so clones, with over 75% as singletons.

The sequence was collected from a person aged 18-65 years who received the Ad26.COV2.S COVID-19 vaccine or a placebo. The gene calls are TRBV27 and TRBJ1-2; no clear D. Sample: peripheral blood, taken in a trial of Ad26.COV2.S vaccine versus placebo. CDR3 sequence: CASSRLWQVANYGYTF. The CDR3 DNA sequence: TGTGCCAGCAGTAGGCTGTGGCAGGTAGCTAACTATGGCTACACCTTC.